The rows below give T cell receptor beta chains drawn from one sample of a study of OX40 agonist ivuxolimab in advanced cancers. Sequenced by immunoSEQ multiplex PCR; TCRdb stores in-frame clones only, minus some. The sample includes about 84,000 clones, more than 80% of them seen just once. Sequences were derived from CD4+ or CD8+ T cells sorted from blood, sampled in a trial of the OX40 agonist ivuxolimab. The receptors come from an adult with an advanced solid tumor such as melanoma, head and neck, liver or kidney cancer. Both conserved end residues are part of each CDR3. A D gene is named only where the DNA matches it firmly. A row's size may be missing; if present it is once, few, many or a size class.

CDR3nt: TGTGCCAGCAGCCGACTAGCGGGGGGGGACAATGAGCAGTTCTTC
CDR3aa: CASSRLAGGDNEQFF
v_gene: TRBV5-4
j_gene: TRBJ2-1
abundance: .
d_gene: TRBD2

CDR3nt: TGTGCCAGCAGTTGGGACAGTCCTAGCTATGGCTACACCTTC
CDR3aa: CASSWDSPSYGYTF
v_gene: TRBV6-1
j_gene: TRBJ1-2
abundance: .
d_gene: TRBD1

CDR3nt: TGTGCCAGCAGGAATATGTACAATGAGCAGTTCTTC
CDR3aa: CASRNMYNEQFF
v_gene: TRBV6-6
j_gene: TRBJ2-1
abundance: .
d_gene: .

CDR3nt: TGTGCCAGCAGTTTAGAAAAGGCAGCTCCGTATGGCTACACCTTC
CDR3aa: CASSLEKAAPYGYTF
v_gene: TRBV28
j_gene: TRBJ1-2
abundance: .
d_gene: .

CDR3nt: TGTGCCAGCAGCCTATGGGGGGGGCCCGAGAAGACCCAGTACTTC
CDR3aa: CASSLWGGPEKTQYF
v_gene: TRBV7-2
j_gene: TRBJ2-5
abundance: .
d_gene: .

CDR3nt: TGTGCCAGCAGCCTAAGACTAAGCGGGGGGGCTAGCACAGATACGCAGTATTTT
CDR3aa: CASSLRLSGGASTDTQYF
v_gene: TRBV7-2
j_gene: TRBJ2-3
abundance: once
d_gene: TRBD2

CDR3nt: TGTGCCAGCAGCTTAGTAGGACAGGTTCAGGGACAGCCCCAGCATTTT
CDR3aa: CASSLVGQVQGQPQHF
v_gene: TRBV7-2
j_gene: TRBJ1-5
abundance: .
d_gene: TRBD1

CDR3nt: TGTGCCAGCAGACCATCGGGTCTTAACTATGGCTACACCTTC
CDR3aa: CASRPSGLNYGYTF
v_gene: TRBV7-9
j_gene: TRBJ1-2
abundance: .
d_gene: .

CDR3nt: TGTGCCAGCAGCGCTGGACTAGCGGGATATGGAGAGACCCAGTACTTC
CDR3aa: CASSAGLAGYGETQYF
v_gene: TRBV5-4
j_gene: TRBJ2-5
abundance: .
d_gene: TRBD2

CDR3nt: TGTGCCAGCAGCTACCGACTAGTCGGGGGAGATACGCAGTATTTT
CDR3aa: CASSYRLVGGDTQYF
v_gene: TRBV5-4
j_gene: TRBJ2-3
abundance: .
d_gene: .

CDR3nt: TGTGCCAGCAGTTACTCAGGGACTAGTATCTACGAGCAGTACTTC
CDR3aa: CASSYSGTSIYEQYF
v_gene: TRBV6-5
j_gene: TRBJ2-7
abundance: .
d_gene: TRBD2

CDR3nt: TGTGCCAGCAGCTTAGATCTTCGCCAATGGAACACTGAAGCTTTCTTT
CDR3aa: CASSLDLRQWNTEAFF
v_gene: TRBV7-2
j_gene: TRBJ1-1
abundance: .
d_gene: .

CDR3nt: TGCGCCAGCAGCCACAGGACAGGGAGGATTTACAATGAGCAGTTCTTC
CDR3aa: CASSHRTGRIYNEQFF
v_gene: TRBV4-3
j_gene: TRBJ2-1
abundance: once
d_gene: TRBD1

CDR3nt: TGTGCCAGCAGCTTAGGAGGACAGGGGAGCACAGATACGCAGTATTTT
CDR3aa: CASSLGGQGSTDTQYF
v_gene: TRBV7-2
j_gene: TRBJ2-3
abundance: .
d_gene: TRBD1

CDR3nt: TGTGCCAGCAGCTCGGACAGTAACACTGAAGCTTTCTTT
CDR3aa: CASSSDSNTEAFF
v_gene: TRBV7-6
j_gene: TRBJ1-1
abundance: .
d_gene: .

CDR3nt: TGTGCCAGCAGTCCTACGAACTATGGCTACACCTTC
CDR3aa: CASSPTNYGYTF
v_gene: TRBV28
j_gene: TRBJ1-2
abundance: once
d_gene: .

CDR3nt: TGTGCCAGCAGCTTAGGGGCCGCGGGCTACACCTTC
CDR3aa: CASSLGAAGYTF
v_gene: TRBV7-2
j_gene: TRBJ1-2
abundance: .
d_gene: .

CDR3nt: TGTGCCAGCAGCTTAAGATACGAGCAGTACTTC
CDR3aa: CASSLRYEQYF
v_gene: TRBV7-2
j_gene: TRBJ2-7
abundance: .
d_gene: .

CDR3nt: TGTGCCAGCAGCTTTGATACTACCGGGACAGGGAAAGGAAACACCATATATTTT
CDR3aa: CASSFDTTGTGKGNTIYF
v_gene: TRBV7-9
j_gene: TRBJ1-3
abundance: .
d_gene: TRBD1

CDR3nt: TGTGCCAGCAGAGGGTTTTCGAAAGTCCTGACAGCTTTCTTT
CDR3aa: CASRGFSKVLTAFF
v_gene: TRBV6-1
j_gene: TRBJ1-1
abundance: .
d_gene: .

CDR3nt: TGTGCCAGCAGCTACCGGGACAGGGGTTCCGGCTACACCTTC
CDR3aa: CASSYRDRGSGYTF
v_gene: TRBV7-2
j_gene: TRBJ1-2
abundance: .
d_gene: TRBD1

CDR3nt: TGTGCCAGCAGCCACCGGGACTCGTCGGACGAGCAGTACTTC
CDR3aa: CASSHRDSSDEQYF
v_gene: TRBV7-9
j_gene: TRBJ2-7
abundance: .
d_gene: .